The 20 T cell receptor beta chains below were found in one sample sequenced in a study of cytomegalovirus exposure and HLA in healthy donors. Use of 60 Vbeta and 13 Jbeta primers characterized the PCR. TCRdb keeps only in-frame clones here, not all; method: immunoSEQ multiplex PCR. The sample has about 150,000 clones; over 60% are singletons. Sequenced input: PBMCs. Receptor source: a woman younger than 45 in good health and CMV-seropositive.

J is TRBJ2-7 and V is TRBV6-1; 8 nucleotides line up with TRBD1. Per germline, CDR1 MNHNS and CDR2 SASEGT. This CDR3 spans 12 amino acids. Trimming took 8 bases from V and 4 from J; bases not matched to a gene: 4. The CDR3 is CASSRGQYEQYF. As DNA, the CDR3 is TGTGCCAGCTCCAGGGGGCAGTACGAGCAGTACTTC.

DNA for the CDR3: TGTGCCATCAGTGAAGCGTTTGGCACCTCCTACGAGCAGTACTTC. Its protein is CAISEAFGTSYEQYF. The chain is built from TRBV10-3 and TRBJ2-7; D call uncertain. The V end was cut by 3 bases, the J end by 0 bases, with 12 bases between. The CDR3 covers 15 residues. Germline CDR1 and CDR2: ENHRY and SYGVKD.

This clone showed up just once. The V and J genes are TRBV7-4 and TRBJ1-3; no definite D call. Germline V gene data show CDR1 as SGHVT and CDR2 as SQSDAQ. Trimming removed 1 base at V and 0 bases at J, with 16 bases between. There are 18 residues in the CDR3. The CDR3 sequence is CASSLEAIGESSGNTIYF. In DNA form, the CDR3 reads TGTGCCAGCAGCTTAGAGGCCATAGGAGAGAGCTCTGGAAACACCATATATTTT.

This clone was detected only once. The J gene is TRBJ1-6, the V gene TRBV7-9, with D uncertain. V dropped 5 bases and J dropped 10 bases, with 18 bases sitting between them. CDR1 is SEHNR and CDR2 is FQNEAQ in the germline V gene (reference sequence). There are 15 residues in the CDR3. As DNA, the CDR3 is TGTGCCAGCAGCCCGGGGAGGGTGGGATACTCACCCCTCCACTTT. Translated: CASSPGRVGYSPLHF.

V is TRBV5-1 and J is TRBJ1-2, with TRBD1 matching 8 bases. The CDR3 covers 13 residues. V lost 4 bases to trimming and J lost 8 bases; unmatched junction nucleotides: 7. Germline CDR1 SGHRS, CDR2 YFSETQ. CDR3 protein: CASSPDRGSGYTF. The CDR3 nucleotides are TGCGCCAGCAGCCCCGACAGGGGAAGCGGCTACACCTTC.

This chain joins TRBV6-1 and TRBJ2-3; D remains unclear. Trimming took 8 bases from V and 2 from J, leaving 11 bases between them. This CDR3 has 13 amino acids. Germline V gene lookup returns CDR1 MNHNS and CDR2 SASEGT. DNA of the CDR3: TGTGCCAGCGCGAGCCCGAACACAGATACGCAGTATTTT. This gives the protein CASASPNTDTQYF.

CDR3 sequence (DNA): TGTGCCAGCAGTTTATCGGGGTTCGGCAGGGAGGGCACTGAAGCTTTCTTT. Amino acid sequence: CASSLSGFGREGTEAFF. J is TRBJ1-1 and V is TRBV27; tentative D call: TRBD1 (5 bases). The V and J ends lost 0 bases and 4 bases respectively, with 18 bases between them. Germline V gene lookup returns CDR1 MNHEY and CDR2 SMNVEV (reference sequence). The CDR3 runs 17 residues.

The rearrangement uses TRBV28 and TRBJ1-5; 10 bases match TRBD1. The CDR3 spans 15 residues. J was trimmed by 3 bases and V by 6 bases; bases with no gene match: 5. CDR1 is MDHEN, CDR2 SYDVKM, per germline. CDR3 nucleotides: TGTGCCAGCAGGCGGACAGGGGGGGACAATCAGCCCCAGCATTTT. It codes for CASRRTGGDNQPQHF.

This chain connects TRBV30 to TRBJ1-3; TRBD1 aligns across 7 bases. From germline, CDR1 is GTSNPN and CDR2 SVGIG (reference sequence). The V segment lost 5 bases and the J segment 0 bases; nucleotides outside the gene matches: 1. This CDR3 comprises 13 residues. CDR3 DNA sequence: TGTGCCTGGGACAGGGACTCTGGAAACACCATATATTTT. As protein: CAWDRDSGNTIYF.

The CDR3 coding sequence is TGCGCCAGCAGCCCGACGAGCAGGCCACGCTATGGCTACACCTTC. Its translation is CASSPTSRPRYGYTF. The chain carries TRBV5-1 and TRBJ1-2; D is undetermined. V was pared by 4 bases and J by 4 bases, with 17 bases between. The CDR3 has 15 residues. CDR1 is SGHRS and CDR2 is YFSETQ in the germline V gene.

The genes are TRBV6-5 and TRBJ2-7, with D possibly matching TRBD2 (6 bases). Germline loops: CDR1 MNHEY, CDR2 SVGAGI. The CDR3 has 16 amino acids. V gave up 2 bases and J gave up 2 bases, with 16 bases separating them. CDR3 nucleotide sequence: TGTGCCAGCAGTTACGGCGGGACCTCAAATCCCTACGAGCAGTACTTC. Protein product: CASSYGGTSNPYEQYF.

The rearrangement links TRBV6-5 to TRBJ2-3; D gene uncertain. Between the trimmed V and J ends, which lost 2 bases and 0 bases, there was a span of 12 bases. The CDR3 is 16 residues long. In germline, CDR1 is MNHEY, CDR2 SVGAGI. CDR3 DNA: TGTGCCAGCAGTTACGCGCCCCCGGTTAGCACAGATACGCAGTATTTT. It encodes CASSYAPPVSTDTQYF.

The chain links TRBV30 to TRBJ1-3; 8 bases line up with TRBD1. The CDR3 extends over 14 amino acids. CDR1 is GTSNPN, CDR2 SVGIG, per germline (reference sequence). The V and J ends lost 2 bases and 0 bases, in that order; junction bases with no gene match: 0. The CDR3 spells CAWSTGGSGNTIYF. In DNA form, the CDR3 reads TGTGCCTGGAGTACAGGGGGCTCTGGAAACACCATATATTTT.

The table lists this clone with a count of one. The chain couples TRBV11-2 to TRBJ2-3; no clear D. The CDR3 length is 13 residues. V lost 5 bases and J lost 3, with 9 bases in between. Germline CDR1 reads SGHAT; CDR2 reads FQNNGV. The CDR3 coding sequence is TGTGCCAGCAGCCCGCAGTTAACAGATACGCAGTATTTT. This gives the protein CASSPQLTDTQYF.

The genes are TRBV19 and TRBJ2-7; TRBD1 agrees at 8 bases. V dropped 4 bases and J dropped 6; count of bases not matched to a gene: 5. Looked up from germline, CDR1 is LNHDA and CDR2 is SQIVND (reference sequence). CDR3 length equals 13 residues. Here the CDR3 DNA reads TGTGCCAGTAGTACAAGAGGACAGGGCGAGCAGTACTTC. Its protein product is CASSTRGQGEQYF.

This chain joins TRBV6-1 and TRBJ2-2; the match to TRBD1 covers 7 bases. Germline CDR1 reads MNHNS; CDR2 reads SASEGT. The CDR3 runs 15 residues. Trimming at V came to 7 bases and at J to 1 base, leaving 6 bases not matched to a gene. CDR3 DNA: TGTGCCAGCACCGGACAGGTTAGGAACACCGGGGAGCTGTTTTTT. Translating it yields CASTGQVRNTGELFF.

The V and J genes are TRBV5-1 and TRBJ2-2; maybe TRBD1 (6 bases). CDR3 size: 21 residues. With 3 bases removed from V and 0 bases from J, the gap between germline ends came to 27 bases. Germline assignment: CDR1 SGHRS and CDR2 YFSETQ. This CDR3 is CASSSGQSGFGVVSNTGELFF. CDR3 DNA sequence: TGCGCCAGCAGCTCAGGACAGAGCGGTTTCGGTGTTGTTTCGAACACCGGGGAGCTGTTTTTT. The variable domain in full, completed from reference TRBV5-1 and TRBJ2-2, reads KAGVTQTPRYLIKTRGQQVTLSCSPISGHRSVSWYQQTPGQGLQFLFEYFSETQRNKGNFPGRFSGRQFSNSRSEMNVSTLELGDSALYLCASSSGQSGFGVVSNTGELFFGEGSRLTVL.

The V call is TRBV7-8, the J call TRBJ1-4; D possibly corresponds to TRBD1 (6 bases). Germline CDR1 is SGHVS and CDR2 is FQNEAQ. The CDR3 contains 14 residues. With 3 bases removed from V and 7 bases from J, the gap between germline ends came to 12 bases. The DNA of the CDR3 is TGTGCCAGCAGCTTGGGGGCGGGCAGTGAAAAACTGTTTTTT. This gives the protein CASSLGAGSEKLFF.

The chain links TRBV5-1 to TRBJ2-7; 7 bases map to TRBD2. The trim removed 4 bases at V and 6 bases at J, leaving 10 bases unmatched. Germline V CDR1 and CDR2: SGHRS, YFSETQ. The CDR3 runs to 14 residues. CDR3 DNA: TGCGCCAGCAGCCCGGGGGGAGGGATTCGCGAGCAGTACTTC. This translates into CASSPGGGIREQYF.

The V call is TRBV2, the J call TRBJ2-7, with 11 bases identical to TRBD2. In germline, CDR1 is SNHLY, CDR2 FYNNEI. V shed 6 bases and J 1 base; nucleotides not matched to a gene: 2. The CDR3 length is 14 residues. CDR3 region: CASRLAGVSYEQYF. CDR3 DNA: TGTGCCAGCAGACTAGCGGGGGTATCCTACGAGCAGTACTTC.